What follows is one T cell receptor beta chain and its context. A single base separates this from a much larger clone, so it may be a read error. The sample is drawn from a study of breast tumors, draining lymph nodes, adjacent tissues. Via MiXCR, TCRdb re-called the multiplex PCR reads, giving one row per CDR3 protein. The sample lists 180,000 or so distinct CDR3 sequences; around a third were seen once. Axillary draining lymph nodes of breast cancer patients supplied the node samples. Source material: axillary lymph node tissue. The clonotype was recovered from a female donor with breast cancer. Some clones in this sample may be carry-over from other donors' samples.

As DNA, the CDR3 is TGTGCCAGCAGCAGCCAAGGGGTGTGGGCCGGGGAGCTGTTTTTT. It codes for CASSSQGVWAGELFF. This chain links TRBV3-1 with TRBJ2-2; the D gene is possibly TRBD1 (5 bases). There are 15 residues in the CDR3. CDR1 is LGHDT, CDR2 YNNKEL, per germline (reference sequence). Trimming removed 5 bases at V and 6 bases at J, with 16 bases between. The whole variable domain, remainder taken from reference TRBV3-1 and TRBJ2-2, is DTAVSQTPKYLVTQMGNDKSIKCEQNLGHDTMYWYKQDSKKFLKIMFSYNNKELIINETVPNRFSPKSPDKAHLNLHINSLELGDSAVYFCASSSQGVWAGELFFGEGSRLTVL.